These 22 T cell receptor beta chains were all obtained from the same sample, sequenced in a study of T-cell memory formation after mild COVID-19. Via MiXCR, TCRdb re-called the 5' RACE reads, giving one row per CDR3 protein. The sample holds 350,000 to 450,000 distinct CDR3 sequences; over 13% are singletons and the top ten take 22%. Sample: PBMCs or a T cell subset sorted from them (not recorded which). The receptors shown here come from a man between 18 and 35 years old who had mild COVID-19 (a few samples of this study predate the infection). Cell type and time point are not known.

V usage is TRBV3-1 and J usage is TRBJ1-1; D is undetermined. CDR1 LGHDT and CDR2 YNNKEL come from the germline V gene (reference sequence). This CDR3 is built from 15 residues. Trimming shortened V by 3 bases and J by 4 bases, and 15 bases separated the two germline ends. For the CDR3, the DNA is TGTGCCAGCAGCCACCCCCGGGGTATGAGCACTGAAGCTTTCTTT. Translated: CASSHPRGMSTEAFF.

Written as DNA, the CDR3 is TGTGCCAGCAGCTTCCGGGACGCCTTCCATCCTGGGGCCAACGTCCTGACTTTC. As protein: CASSFRDAFHPGANVLTF. The gene calls are TRBV7-9 and TRBJ2-6; D possibly matches TRBD1 or TRBD2 (5 bases each). V shed 3 bases and J shed 2 bases, with 17 bases lying between them. The CDR3 has 18 residues. Germline assignment: CDR1 SEHNR and CDR2 FQNEAQ (reference sequence).

This clonotype has more than one count but fewer than ten. The chain combines TRBV7-2 with TRBJ2-1; 9 nucleotides line up with TRBD2. There are 17 residues in the CDR3. Germline V gene lookup returns CDR1 SGHTA and CDR2 FQGNSA. The V and J ends lost 5 bases and 4 bases, in that order; junction bases with no gene match: 12. The CDR3 region has the DNA TGTGCCAGCAGCGGCCACAAGAGACTAGCGGAGTACAATGAGCAGTTCTTC. It yields the protein CASSGHKRLAEYNEQFF. The variable domain in full, completed from reference TRBV7-2 and TRBJ2-1, reads GAGVSQSPSNKVTEKGKDVELRCDPISGHTALYWYRQSLGQGLEFLIYFQGNSAPDKSGLPSDRFSAERTGGSVSTLTIQRTQQEDSAVYLCASSGHKRLAEYNEQFFGPGTRLTVL.

J is TRBJ2-3 and V is TRBV28; D not certain. This CDR3 is built from 15 residues. Germline loops: CDR1 MDHEN, CDR2 SYDVKM. V was clipped by 2 bases and J by 3 bases, with 12 bases between them. The CDR3 is CASSLNPTKTDTQYF. The CDR3 nucleotides read TGTGCCAGCAGTTTAAACCCTACTAAGACAGATACGCAGTATTTT.

This clonotype was counted between two and nine times. V and J are TRBV27 and TRBJ1-4; D not certain. The V gene lost 5 bases and the J gene lost 2 bases, with 6 bases spanning the gap. Germline V gene lookup returns CDR1 MNHEY and CDR2 SMNVEV (reference sequence). The CDR3 is 13 amino acids. CDR3 in amino acids: CASSRFTNEKLFF. CDR3 sequence (DNA): TGTGCCAGCAGTCGCTTCACTAATGAAAAACTGTTTTTT. Drawing the rest from reference TRBV27 and TRBJ1-4, the complete variable domain is EAQVTQNPRYLITVTGKKLTVTCSQNMNHEYMSWYRQDPGLGLRQIYYSMNVEVTDKGDVPEGYKVSRKEKRNFPLILESPSPNQTSLYFCASSRFTNEKLFFGSGTQLSVL.

The V gene is TRBV12-3 or TRBV12-4, the J gene TRBJ1-6; a possible D gene is TRBD1 (6 bases). V was pared by 6 bases and J by 0 bases, with 15 bases between. The CDR3 runs 17 residues. CDR3 sequence reads: CASSDGTSSSYNSPLHF. The DNA of the CDR3 is TGTGCCAGCAGCGATGGGACATCGAGCTCCTATAATTCACCCCTCCACTTT.

V usage is TRBV20-1 and J usage is TRBJ1-3, with 8 nucleotides matching TRBD1. The V gene end was trimmed by 2 bases and the J gene end by 2 bases; junction bases not matched to a gene: 5. Germline V gene data show CDR1 as DFQATT and CDR2 as SNEGSKA (reference sequence). This CDR3 has 15 amino acids. In DNA, the CDR3 is TGCAGTGCTAGATCCCGGACAGGGCCTGGAAACACCATATATTTT. Encoded protein: CSARSRTGPGNTIYF.

This clonotype was observed a few times. The chain employs TRBV29-1 and TRBJ2-1; D call uncertain. The CDR3 extends over 12 amino acids. CDR1 is SQVTM, CDR2 ANQGSEA, per germline. V gave up 4 bases and J gave up 9 bases, with 13 bases separating them. The DNA for the CDR3 is TGCAGCGTTGCGGCCACAGCCTCTGAGCAGTTCTTC. It yields the protein CSVAATASEQFF.

This clonotype occurred a few times. The J gene is TRBJ1-1, the V gene TRBV7-3; a weak D match, TRBD1 (5 bases). With 1 base removed from V and 7 bases from J, the gap between germline ends came to 10 bases. The CDR3 spans 13 residues. Germline V gives CDR1 SGHTA, CDR2 FQGTGA. The CDR3 here is CASSLMGRGEAFF. CDR3 DNA sequence: TGTGCCAGCAGCTTAATGGGGAGGGGTGAAGCTTTCTTT.

The chain joins TRBV15 to TRBJ1-4; unclear D gene. Deletions cut 0 bases from V and 10 bases from J, with 6 bases between. CDR1 LNHNV and CDR2 YYDKDF come from the germline V gene (reference sequence). The CDR3 runs 12 residues. The CDR3 DNA follows: TGTGCCACCAGCAGAGATCAACGAAAACTGTTTTTT. The encoded protein is CATSRDQRKLFF.

This clonotype was detected ten times or more. The rearrangement joins TRBV3-1 to TRBJ1-1; 7 bases map to TRBD1. V lost 0 bases and J lost 1; bases outside the gene matches: 5. The germline V gene has CDR1 LGHDT and CDR2 YNNKEL (reference sequence). The CDR3 contains 16 residues. In DNA form, the CDR3 reads TGTGCCAGCAGCCAAGATGGGACAGACCGGAACACTGAAGCTTTCTTT. Amino acid sequence: CASSQDGTDRNTEAFF.

The DNA of the CDR3 is TGTGCCAGCAGTCGACTAGCGGGGGACCGTTACAATGAGCAGTTCTTC. It is translated as CASSRLAGDRYNEQFF. V and J are TRBV3-1 and TRBJ2-1; 12 nucleotides match TRBD2. V lost 6 bases to trimming and J lost 4 bases; unmatched junction nucleotides: 7. In germline, CDR1 is LGHDT, CDR2 YNNKEL (reference sequence). This CDR3 comprises 16 residues.

This clonotype occurred a few times. CDR3 region: CASSHFKGDGYTF. In DNA form, the CDR3 reads TGTGCCAGCAGCCACTTTAAGGGGGATGGCTACACCTTC. The rearrangement uses TRBV4-2 and TRBJ1-2; D is possibly TRBD1 (6 bases). V lost 3 bases to trimming and J lost 6 bases, with 11 bases between them. Germline V gene sequence: CDR1 LGHNA, CDR2 YNFKEQ. This CDR3 spans 13 amino acids.

The rearrangement joins TRBV7-2 to TRBJ1-2; tentative D call: TRBD1 (5 bases). CDR1 and CDR2 from the germline V gene are SGHTA and FQGNSA. The CDR3 contains 14 residues. The V end was cut by 1 base, the J end by 4 bases, with 10 bases between. CDR3 sequence (DNA): TGTGCCAGCAGCTTAGAGAGGGGACCCTATGGCTACACCTTC. Its protein product is CASSLERGPYGYTF.

The V call is TRBV18, the J call TRBJ1-4; 7 positions match TRBD1. The CDR3 runs to 13 residues. The germline V gene encodes CDR1 KGHSH and CDR2 LQKENI. V trimming: 6 bases; J trimming: 4 bases; junction bases outside the gene matches: 2. The CDR3 reads CASSGQVNEKLFF. For the CDR3, the DNA is TGTGCCAGCTCCGGACAGGTTAATGAAAAACTGTTTTTT.

V and J are TRBV28 and TRBJ2-7; 8 bases match TRBD1. The CDR3 has 15 amino acids. Looked up from germline, CDR1 is MDHEN and CDR2 is SYDVKM. V was clipped by 3 bases and J by 2 bases; unmatched bases: 6. CDR3 protein: CASSFPGQAAYEQYV. The CDR3 DNA follows: TGTGCCAGCAGTTTTCCGGGACAGGCCGCCTACGAGCAGTACGTC.

The rearrangement links TRBV9 to TRBJ1-1; no clear D gene. Germline loops: CDR1 SGDLS, CDR2 YYNGEE. V was pared by 0 bases and J by 11 bases, with 11 bases between. The CDR3 spans 12 residues. CDR3 in DNA: TGTGCCAGCAGCGTAGGGGCGGGGATGGCTTTCTTT. It translates to CASSVGAGMAFF.

The V gene is TRBV9, the J gene TRBJ2-1, with 8 bases lining up with TRBD1. Germline-derived CDR1 and CDR2 are SGDLS and YYNGEE. J gave up 4 bases and V 0 bases, and 3 bases lay outside the gene matches. The CDR3 consists of 15 residues. In nucleotides, the CDR3 is TGTGCCAGCAGCGTAGAAACAGGGGGGTACAATGAGCAGTTCTTC. Amino acids: CASSVETGGYNEQFF.

This clonotype was counted a few times. This chain joins TRBV6-6 and TRBJ1-5; the D is unclear. This CDR3 contains 15 residues. Germline assignment: CDR1 MNHNY and CDR2 SVGAGI (reference sequence). With 2 bases removed from V and 3 bases from J, the gap between germline ends came to 11 bases. CDR3 in amino acids: CASSYGERVNQPQHF. Written as DNA, the CDR3 is TGTGCCAGCAGTTACGGGGAGAGGGTCAATCAGCCCCAGCATTTT.

The genes are TRBV27 and TRBJ2-7; D possibly uses TRBD1 or TRBD2 (5 bases each). The V gene lost 6 bases and the J gene lost 6 bases, with 27 bases spanning the gap. The CDR3 has 17 residues. Germline CDR1 and CDR2: MNHEY and SMNVEV (reference sequence). The CDR3 DNA reads TGTGCCAGCAGCGGTAGTCGGGGCAGGGTCCCCCTCGGCGAGCAGTACGTC. This sequence encodes CASSGSRGRVPLGEQYV.

This clonotype was observed many times. The chain recombines TRBV7-9 with TRBJ2-1; 8 nucleotides agree with TRBD2. The J segment lost 8 bases and the V segment lost 2 bases, leaving 5 bases of the junction unmatched. Looked up from germline, CDR1 is SEHNR and CDR2 is FQNEAQ (reference sequence). CDR3 size: 14 residues. The CDR3 DNA sequence: TGTGCCAGCAGCTTACCGGGACTAGACCATGAGCAGTTCTTC. Amino acids: CASSLPGLDHEQFF. The full variable domain, in which reference TRBV7-9 and TRBJ2-1 provide the parts outside the CDR3, is DTGVSQNPRHKITKRGQNVTFRCDPISEHNRLYWYRQTLGQGPEFLTYFQNEAQLEKSRLLSDRFSAERPKGSFSTLEIQRTEQGDSAMYLCASSLPGLDHEQFFGPGTRLTVL.

The V gene is TRBV19, the J gene TRBJ1-1, with a weak D call TRBD1 (5 bases). Germline lookup yields CDR1 LNHDA and CDR2 SQIVND (reference sequence). The CDR3 extends over 15 amino acids. V lost 6 bases and J lost 1, with 15 bases in between. CDR3 in DNA: TGTGCCAGTAGCCGACCGACAGCATCGAACACTGAAGCTTTCTTT. This sequence encodes CASSRPTASNTEAFF.